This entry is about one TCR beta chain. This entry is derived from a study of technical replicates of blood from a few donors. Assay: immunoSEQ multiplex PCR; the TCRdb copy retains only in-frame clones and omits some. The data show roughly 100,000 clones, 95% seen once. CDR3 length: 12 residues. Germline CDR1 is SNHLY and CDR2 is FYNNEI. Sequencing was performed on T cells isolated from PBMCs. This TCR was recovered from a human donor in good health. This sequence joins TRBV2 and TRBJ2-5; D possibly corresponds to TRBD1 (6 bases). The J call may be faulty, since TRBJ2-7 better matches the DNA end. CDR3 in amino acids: CASSTGTYEQYF. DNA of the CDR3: TGTGCCAGCAGCACAGGGACCTACGAGCAGTACTTC.